The clone carrying this TCR beta chain was counted a few times. The use of a sample-barcoded 5' primer and a J-beta primer mix characterized a second PCR of roughly 6 to 12 cycles. Each cDNA molecule carried a tag from a template-switch adaptor that contained 12 random nucleotides. TCRdb itself ran the 5' RACE reads through MiXCR, one entry per CDR3 protein. The table includes about 600,000 distinct CDR3 sequences, roughly 48% detected once. This entry is derived from a study of blood T cells in healthy people across ages. For every donor, a draw yielded around 10 milliliters of peripheral blood. V lost 3 bases and J 2 bases, leaving 12 bases between the germline ends. The germline V gene has CDR1 SGDLS and CDR2 YYNGEE. The CDR3 loop spans 14 amino acids.

What was sequenced was blood. This rearrangement joins TRBV9 to TRBJ2-7, with a weak D call TRBD2 (6 bases). This TCR came from an elderly man in good health. The CDR3 region has the DNA TGTGCCAGCAGCGCCCGACTAGTCCCCTACGAGCAGTACTTC. This gives the protein CASSARLVPYEQYF.